The T cell receptor (beta chain) described here comes from a study of neurological immune-mediated disorders. The authors produced cDNA by 5'RACE using 10-nucleotide random UMIs. TCRdb called the 5' RACE reads again in MiXCR, with one record for every CDR3 protein. The table lists about 62,000 distinct CDR3 sequences, around 4.7% of them singletons. Germline CDR1 and CDR2: SGHTA and FQGNSA. This CDR3 is 15 amino acids long. V lost 2 bases, J lost 2 bases, and 10 bases lay in between. This clonotype was recorded many times. What it binds is not known. Study outcomes and limitations: No expanded-clone CDR3 amino acid sequence recurred across subjects, suggesting private TCR-beta repertoires.

This chain joins TRBV7-2 and TRBJ2-4; D is possibly TRBD1 or TRBD2 (5 bases each). This clonotype was obtained from a woman in her fifties or sixties with multiple sclerosis. The sample consisted of PBMCs. CDR3 in DNA: TGTGCCAGCAGCTTAAGTATGGGACCCAAAAACATTCAGTACTTC. This encodes CASSLSMGPKNIQYF.